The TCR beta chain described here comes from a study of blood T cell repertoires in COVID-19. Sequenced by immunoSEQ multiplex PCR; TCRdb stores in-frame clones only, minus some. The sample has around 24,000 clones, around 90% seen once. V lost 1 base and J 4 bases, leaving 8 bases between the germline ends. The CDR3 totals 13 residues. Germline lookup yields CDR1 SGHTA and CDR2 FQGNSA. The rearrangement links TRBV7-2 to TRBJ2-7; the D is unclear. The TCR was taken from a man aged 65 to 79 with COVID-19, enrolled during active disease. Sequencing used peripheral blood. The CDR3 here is CASSLDRSYEQYF. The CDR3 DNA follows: TGTGCCAGCAGCTTAGACAGATCTTACGAGCAGTACTTC.